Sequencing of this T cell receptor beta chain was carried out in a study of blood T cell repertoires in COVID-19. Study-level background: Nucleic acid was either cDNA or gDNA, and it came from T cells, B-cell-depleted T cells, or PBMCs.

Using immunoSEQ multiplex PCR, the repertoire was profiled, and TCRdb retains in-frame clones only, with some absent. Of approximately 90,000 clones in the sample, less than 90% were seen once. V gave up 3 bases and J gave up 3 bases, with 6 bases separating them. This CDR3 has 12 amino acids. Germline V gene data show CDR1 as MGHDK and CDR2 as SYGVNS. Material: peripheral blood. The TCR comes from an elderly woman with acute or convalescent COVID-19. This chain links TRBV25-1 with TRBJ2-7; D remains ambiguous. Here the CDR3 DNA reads TGTGCCAGCAGTGACCGGTACTACGAGCAGTACTTC. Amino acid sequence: CASSDRYYEQYF.